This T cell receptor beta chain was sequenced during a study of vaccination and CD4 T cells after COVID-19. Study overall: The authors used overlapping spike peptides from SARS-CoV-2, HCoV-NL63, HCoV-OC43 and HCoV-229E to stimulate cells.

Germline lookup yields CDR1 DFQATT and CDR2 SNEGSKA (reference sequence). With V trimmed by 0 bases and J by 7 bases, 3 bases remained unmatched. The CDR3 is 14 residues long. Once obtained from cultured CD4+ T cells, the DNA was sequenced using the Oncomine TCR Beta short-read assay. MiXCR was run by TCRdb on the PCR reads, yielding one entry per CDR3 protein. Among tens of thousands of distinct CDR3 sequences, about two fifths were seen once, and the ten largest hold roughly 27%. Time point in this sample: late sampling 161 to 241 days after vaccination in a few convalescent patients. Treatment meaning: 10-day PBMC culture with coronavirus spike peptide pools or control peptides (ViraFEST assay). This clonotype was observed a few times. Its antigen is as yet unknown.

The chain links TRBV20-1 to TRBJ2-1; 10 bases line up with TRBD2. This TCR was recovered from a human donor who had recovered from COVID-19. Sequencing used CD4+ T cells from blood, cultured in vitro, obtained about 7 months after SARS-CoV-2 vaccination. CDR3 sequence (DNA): TGCAGTGCTAGAGAGCTTAGCGGGAGGAATGAGCAGTTCTTC. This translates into CSARELSGRNEQFF.